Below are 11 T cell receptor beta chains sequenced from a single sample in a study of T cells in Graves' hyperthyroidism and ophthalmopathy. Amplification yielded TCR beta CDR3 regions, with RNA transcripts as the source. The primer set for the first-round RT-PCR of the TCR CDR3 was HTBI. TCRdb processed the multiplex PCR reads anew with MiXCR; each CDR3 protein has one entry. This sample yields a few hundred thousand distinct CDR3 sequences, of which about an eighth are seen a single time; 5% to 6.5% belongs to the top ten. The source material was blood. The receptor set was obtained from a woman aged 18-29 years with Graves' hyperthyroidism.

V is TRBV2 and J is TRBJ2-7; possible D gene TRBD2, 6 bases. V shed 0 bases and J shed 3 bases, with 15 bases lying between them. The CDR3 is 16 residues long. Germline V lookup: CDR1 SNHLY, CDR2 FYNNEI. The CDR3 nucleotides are TGTGCCAGCAGTGAAGCGGGGCTAACGGGAGTCTACGAGCAGTACTTC. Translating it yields CASSEAGLTGVYEQYF.

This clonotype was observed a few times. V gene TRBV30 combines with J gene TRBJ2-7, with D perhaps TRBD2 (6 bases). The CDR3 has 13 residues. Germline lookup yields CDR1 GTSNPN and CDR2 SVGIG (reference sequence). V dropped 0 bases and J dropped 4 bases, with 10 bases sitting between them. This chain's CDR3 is CAWSVVRDYEQYF. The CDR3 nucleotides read TGTGCCTGGAGTGTTGTGCGGGATTACGAGCAGTACTTC. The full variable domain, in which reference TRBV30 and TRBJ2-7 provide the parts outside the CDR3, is SQTIHQWPATLVQPVGSPLSLECTVEGTSNPNLYWYRQAAGRGLQLLFYSVGIGQISSEVPQNLSASRPQDRQFILSSKKLLLSDSGFYLCAWSVVRDYEQYFGPGTRLTVT.

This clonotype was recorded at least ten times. The CDR3 here is CASSQDKVFRVDEQFF. CDR3 sequence (DNA): TGTGCCAGCAGCCAAGATAAGGTTTTCCGGGTAGATGAGCAGTTCTTC. The gene calls are TRBV4-2 and TRBJ2-1; D is ambiguous. Germline V gene data show CDR1 as LGHNA and CDR2 as YNFKEQ. V gave up 0 bases and J gave up 8 bases, with 17 bases separating them. The CDR3 length is 16 residues.

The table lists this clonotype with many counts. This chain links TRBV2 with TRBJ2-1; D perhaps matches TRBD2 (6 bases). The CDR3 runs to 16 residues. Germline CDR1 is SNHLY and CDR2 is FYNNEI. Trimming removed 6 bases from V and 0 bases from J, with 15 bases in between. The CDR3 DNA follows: TGTGCCAGCAGAAGGGATGGCGGGATCTCCTACAATGAGCAGTTCTTC. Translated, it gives CASRRDGGISYNEQFF.

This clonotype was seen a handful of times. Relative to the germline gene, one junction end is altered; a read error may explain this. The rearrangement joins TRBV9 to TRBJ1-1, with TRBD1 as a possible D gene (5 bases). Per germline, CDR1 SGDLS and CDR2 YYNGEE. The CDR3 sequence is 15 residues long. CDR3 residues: CASSPGRGWNSEAFF. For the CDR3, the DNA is TGTGCCAGCAGCCCCGGCCGGGGCTGGAACTCTGAAGCTTTCTTT. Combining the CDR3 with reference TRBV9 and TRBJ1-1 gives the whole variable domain DSGVTQTPKHLITATGQRVTLRCSPRSGDLSVYWYQQSLDQGLQFLIQYYNGEERAKGNILERFSAQQFPDLHSELNLSSLELGDSALYFCASSPGRGWNSEAFFGQGTRLTVV.

CDR3 sequence: CASRTTGTSGNTPNTGELFF. The CDR3 DNA follows: TGTGCCAGCAGAACCACCGGGACTAGCGGTAATACACCTAACACCGGGGAGCTGTTTTTT. The chain links TRBV7-9 to TRBJ2-2; 11 bases agree with TRBD2. Trimming took 6 bases from V and 2 from J; bases not matched to a gene: 17. The CDR3 totals 20 residues. Germline loops: CDR1 SEHNR, CDR2 FQNEAQ (reference sequence). Variable domain in full (rest from reference TRBV7-9 and TRBJ2-2): DTGVSQNPRHKITKRGQNVTFRCDPISEHNRLYWYRQTLGQGPEFLTYFQNEAQLEKSRLLSDRFSAERPKGSFSTLEIQRTEQGDSAMYLCASRTTGTSGNTPNTGELFFGEGSRLTVL.

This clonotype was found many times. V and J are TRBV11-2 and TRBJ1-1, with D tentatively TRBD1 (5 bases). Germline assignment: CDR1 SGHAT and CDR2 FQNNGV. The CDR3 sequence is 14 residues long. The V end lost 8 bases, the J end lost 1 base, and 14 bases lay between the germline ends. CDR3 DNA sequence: TGTGCCAGCTCCTACCGGGACGAGAACACTGAAGCTTTCTTT. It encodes CASSYRDENTEAFF.

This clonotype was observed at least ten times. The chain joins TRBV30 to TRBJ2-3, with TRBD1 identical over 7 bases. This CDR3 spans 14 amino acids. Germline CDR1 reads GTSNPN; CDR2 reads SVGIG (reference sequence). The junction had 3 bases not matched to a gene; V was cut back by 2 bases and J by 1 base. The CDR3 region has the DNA TGTGCCTGGAGTAGAGGACAGGGCACAGATACGCAGTATTTT. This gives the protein CAWSRGQGTDTQYF.

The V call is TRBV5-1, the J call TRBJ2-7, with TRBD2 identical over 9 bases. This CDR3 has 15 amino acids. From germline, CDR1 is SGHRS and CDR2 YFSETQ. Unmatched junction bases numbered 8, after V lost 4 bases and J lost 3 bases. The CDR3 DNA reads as TGCGCCAGCAGCGTGGGTAATAGCGGGAGCTACGAGCAGTACTTC. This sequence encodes CASSVGNSGSYEQYF.

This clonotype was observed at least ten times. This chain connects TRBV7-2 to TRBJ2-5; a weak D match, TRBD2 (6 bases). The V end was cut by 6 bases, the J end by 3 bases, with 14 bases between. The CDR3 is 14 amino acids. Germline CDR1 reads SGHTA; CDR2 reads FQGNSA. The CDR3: CASSAGGAEETQYF. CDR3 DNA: TGTGCCAGCAGTGCCGGGGGAGCCGAAGAGACCCAGTACTTC.

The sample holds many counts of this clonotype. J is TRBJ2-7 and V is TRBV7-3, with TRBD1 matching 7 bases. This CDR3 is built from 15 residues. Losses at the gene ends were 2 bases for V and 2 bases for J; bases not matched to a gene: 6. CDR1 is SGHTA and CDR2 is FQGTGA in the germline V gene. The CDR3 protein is CASSLRPGQTYEQYF. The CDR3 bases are TGTGCCAGCAGCTTACGCCCGGGACAGACCTACGAGCAGTACTTC.